The 6 T cell receptor beta chains presented below share a single source sample, sequenced in a study of cytomegalovirus exposure and HLA in healthy donors. Libraries were prepared by immunoSEQ multiplex PCR; TCRdb keeps only in-frame clonotypes and omits some of them. The sample holds about 200,000 clones; about three quarters are singletons and the top ten take roughly 1.2%. Material: PBMCs. These receptors were collected from a young woman in good health and CMV-seronegative.

The chain links TRBV10-3 to TRBJ1-5; 7 positions match TRBD1. This CDR3 contains 15 residues. The germline gives CDR1 ENHRY, CDR2 SYGVKD. V was clipped by 1 base and J by 7 bases; unmatched bases: 7. CDR3 DNA: TGTGCCATCAGTGAGTTCAGACAGGGCGAACAGCCCCAGCATTTT. As protein: CAISEFRQGEQPQHF.

This clone was recorded once. The rearrangement joins TRBV5-1 to TRBJ2-1, with 9 bases that match TRBD2. From germline, CDR1 is SGHRS and CDR2 YFSETQ. V was clipped by 9 bases and J by 1 base; unmatched bases: 5. The CDR3 is 14 amino acids. CDR3 region: CATGRGGSYNEQFF. The CDR3 DNA follows: TGCGCCACAGGGCGGGGGGGTTCCTACAATGAGCAGTTCTTC.

This clone has a handful of counts. The chain employs TRBV18 and TRBJ1-6, with TRBD1 identical over 7 bases. V shed 6 bases, J shed 9 bases, and the junction held 11 bases outside the gene matches. This CDR3 has 15 amino acids. Germline V gene data show CDR1 as KGHSH and CDR2 as LQKENI. Written as DNA, the CDR3 is TGTGCCAGCTCTACGGGACAGCGCCAGGGTTCACCCCTCCACTTT. Translating it yields CASSTGQRQGSPLHF.

The J gene is TRBJ1-1, the V gene TRBV7-9, with no clear D. The CDR3 is 10 residues long. V gave up 5 bases and J gave up 5 bases, with 3 bases separating them. Germline CDR1 is SEHNR and CDR2 is FQNEAQ (reference sequence). The DNA of the CDR3 is TGTGCCAGCAGCCGGACTGAAGCTTTCTTT. Amino acid sequence: CASSRTEAFF.

The rearrangement joins TRBV5-1 to TRBJ1-1, with 7 bases lining up with TRBD1. CDR3 size: 15 residues. Germline V gene sequence: CDR1 SGHRS, CDR2 YFSETQ. V lost 4 bases and J lost 0; bases outside the gene matches: 6. The CDR3 DNA reads as TGCGCCAGCAGCGATGGCGGGACAGTGAACACTGAAGCTTTCTTT. Amino acids: CASSDGGTVNTEAFF.

The chain has TRBV6-5 and TRBJ1-6; D possibly corresponds to TRBD1 (6 bases). This CDR3 is built from 15 residues. V lost 6 bases and J 6 bases, leaving 15 bases between the germline ends. CDR1 and CDR2 from the germline V gene are MNHEY and SVGAGI. CDR3 in amino acids: CASRGPRGSNSPLHF. CDR3 nucleotide sequence: TGTGCCAGCAGGGGCCCCAGGGGAAGTAATTCACCCCTCCACTTT.